This TCR beta chain originates from a study of cytomegalovirus exposure and HLA in healthy donors. Though probably carrying unrecorded immune exposures, donors were nominally healthy at sampling. This CDR3 has 13 residues. The ends lost 7 bases at V and 0 bases at J; junction bases unmatched: 4. CDR1 is SGHRS, CDR2 YFSETQ, per germline. Primers for the PCR totalled 60 Vbeta and 13 Jbeta. Profiled with immunoSEQ multiplex PCR; TCRdb holds only in-frame clones, not every one. Found here are approximately 150,000 clones, about 85% of them singletons; the top ten hold approximately 3.7%. The source material was PBMCs. The chain carries TRBV5-1 and TRBJ2-7, with 7 bases identical to TRBD1. This sequence was found in a human donor in good health. CDR3 residues: CASARDSSYEQYF. The CDR3 DNA is TGCGCCAGCGCCCGGGACAGCTCCTACGAGCAGTACTTC.